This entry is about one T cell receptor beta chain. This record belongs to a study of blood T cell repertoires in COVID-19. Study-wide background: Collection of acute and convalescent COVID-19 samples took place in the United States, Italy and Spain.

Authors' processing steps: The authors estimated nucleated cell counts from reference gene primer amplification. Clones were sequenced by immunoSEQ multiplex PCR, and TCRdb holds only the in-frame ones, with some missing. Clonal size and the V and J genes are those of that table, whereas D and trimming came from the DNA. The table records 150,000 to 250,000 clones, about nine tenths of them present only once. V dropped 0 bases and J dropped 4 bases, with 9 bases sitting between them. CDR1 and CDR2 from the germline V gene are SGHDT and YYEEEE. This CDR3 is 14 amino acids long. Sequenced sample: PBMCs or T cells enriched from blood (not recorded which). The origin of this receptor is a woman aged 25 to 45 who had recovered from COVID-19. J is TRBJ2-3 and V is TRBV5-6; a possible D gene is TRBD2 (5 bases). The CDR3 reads CASSLGTEADTQYF. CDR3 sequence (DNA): TGTGCCAGCAGCTTGGGGACGGAGGCAGATACGCAGTATTTT.